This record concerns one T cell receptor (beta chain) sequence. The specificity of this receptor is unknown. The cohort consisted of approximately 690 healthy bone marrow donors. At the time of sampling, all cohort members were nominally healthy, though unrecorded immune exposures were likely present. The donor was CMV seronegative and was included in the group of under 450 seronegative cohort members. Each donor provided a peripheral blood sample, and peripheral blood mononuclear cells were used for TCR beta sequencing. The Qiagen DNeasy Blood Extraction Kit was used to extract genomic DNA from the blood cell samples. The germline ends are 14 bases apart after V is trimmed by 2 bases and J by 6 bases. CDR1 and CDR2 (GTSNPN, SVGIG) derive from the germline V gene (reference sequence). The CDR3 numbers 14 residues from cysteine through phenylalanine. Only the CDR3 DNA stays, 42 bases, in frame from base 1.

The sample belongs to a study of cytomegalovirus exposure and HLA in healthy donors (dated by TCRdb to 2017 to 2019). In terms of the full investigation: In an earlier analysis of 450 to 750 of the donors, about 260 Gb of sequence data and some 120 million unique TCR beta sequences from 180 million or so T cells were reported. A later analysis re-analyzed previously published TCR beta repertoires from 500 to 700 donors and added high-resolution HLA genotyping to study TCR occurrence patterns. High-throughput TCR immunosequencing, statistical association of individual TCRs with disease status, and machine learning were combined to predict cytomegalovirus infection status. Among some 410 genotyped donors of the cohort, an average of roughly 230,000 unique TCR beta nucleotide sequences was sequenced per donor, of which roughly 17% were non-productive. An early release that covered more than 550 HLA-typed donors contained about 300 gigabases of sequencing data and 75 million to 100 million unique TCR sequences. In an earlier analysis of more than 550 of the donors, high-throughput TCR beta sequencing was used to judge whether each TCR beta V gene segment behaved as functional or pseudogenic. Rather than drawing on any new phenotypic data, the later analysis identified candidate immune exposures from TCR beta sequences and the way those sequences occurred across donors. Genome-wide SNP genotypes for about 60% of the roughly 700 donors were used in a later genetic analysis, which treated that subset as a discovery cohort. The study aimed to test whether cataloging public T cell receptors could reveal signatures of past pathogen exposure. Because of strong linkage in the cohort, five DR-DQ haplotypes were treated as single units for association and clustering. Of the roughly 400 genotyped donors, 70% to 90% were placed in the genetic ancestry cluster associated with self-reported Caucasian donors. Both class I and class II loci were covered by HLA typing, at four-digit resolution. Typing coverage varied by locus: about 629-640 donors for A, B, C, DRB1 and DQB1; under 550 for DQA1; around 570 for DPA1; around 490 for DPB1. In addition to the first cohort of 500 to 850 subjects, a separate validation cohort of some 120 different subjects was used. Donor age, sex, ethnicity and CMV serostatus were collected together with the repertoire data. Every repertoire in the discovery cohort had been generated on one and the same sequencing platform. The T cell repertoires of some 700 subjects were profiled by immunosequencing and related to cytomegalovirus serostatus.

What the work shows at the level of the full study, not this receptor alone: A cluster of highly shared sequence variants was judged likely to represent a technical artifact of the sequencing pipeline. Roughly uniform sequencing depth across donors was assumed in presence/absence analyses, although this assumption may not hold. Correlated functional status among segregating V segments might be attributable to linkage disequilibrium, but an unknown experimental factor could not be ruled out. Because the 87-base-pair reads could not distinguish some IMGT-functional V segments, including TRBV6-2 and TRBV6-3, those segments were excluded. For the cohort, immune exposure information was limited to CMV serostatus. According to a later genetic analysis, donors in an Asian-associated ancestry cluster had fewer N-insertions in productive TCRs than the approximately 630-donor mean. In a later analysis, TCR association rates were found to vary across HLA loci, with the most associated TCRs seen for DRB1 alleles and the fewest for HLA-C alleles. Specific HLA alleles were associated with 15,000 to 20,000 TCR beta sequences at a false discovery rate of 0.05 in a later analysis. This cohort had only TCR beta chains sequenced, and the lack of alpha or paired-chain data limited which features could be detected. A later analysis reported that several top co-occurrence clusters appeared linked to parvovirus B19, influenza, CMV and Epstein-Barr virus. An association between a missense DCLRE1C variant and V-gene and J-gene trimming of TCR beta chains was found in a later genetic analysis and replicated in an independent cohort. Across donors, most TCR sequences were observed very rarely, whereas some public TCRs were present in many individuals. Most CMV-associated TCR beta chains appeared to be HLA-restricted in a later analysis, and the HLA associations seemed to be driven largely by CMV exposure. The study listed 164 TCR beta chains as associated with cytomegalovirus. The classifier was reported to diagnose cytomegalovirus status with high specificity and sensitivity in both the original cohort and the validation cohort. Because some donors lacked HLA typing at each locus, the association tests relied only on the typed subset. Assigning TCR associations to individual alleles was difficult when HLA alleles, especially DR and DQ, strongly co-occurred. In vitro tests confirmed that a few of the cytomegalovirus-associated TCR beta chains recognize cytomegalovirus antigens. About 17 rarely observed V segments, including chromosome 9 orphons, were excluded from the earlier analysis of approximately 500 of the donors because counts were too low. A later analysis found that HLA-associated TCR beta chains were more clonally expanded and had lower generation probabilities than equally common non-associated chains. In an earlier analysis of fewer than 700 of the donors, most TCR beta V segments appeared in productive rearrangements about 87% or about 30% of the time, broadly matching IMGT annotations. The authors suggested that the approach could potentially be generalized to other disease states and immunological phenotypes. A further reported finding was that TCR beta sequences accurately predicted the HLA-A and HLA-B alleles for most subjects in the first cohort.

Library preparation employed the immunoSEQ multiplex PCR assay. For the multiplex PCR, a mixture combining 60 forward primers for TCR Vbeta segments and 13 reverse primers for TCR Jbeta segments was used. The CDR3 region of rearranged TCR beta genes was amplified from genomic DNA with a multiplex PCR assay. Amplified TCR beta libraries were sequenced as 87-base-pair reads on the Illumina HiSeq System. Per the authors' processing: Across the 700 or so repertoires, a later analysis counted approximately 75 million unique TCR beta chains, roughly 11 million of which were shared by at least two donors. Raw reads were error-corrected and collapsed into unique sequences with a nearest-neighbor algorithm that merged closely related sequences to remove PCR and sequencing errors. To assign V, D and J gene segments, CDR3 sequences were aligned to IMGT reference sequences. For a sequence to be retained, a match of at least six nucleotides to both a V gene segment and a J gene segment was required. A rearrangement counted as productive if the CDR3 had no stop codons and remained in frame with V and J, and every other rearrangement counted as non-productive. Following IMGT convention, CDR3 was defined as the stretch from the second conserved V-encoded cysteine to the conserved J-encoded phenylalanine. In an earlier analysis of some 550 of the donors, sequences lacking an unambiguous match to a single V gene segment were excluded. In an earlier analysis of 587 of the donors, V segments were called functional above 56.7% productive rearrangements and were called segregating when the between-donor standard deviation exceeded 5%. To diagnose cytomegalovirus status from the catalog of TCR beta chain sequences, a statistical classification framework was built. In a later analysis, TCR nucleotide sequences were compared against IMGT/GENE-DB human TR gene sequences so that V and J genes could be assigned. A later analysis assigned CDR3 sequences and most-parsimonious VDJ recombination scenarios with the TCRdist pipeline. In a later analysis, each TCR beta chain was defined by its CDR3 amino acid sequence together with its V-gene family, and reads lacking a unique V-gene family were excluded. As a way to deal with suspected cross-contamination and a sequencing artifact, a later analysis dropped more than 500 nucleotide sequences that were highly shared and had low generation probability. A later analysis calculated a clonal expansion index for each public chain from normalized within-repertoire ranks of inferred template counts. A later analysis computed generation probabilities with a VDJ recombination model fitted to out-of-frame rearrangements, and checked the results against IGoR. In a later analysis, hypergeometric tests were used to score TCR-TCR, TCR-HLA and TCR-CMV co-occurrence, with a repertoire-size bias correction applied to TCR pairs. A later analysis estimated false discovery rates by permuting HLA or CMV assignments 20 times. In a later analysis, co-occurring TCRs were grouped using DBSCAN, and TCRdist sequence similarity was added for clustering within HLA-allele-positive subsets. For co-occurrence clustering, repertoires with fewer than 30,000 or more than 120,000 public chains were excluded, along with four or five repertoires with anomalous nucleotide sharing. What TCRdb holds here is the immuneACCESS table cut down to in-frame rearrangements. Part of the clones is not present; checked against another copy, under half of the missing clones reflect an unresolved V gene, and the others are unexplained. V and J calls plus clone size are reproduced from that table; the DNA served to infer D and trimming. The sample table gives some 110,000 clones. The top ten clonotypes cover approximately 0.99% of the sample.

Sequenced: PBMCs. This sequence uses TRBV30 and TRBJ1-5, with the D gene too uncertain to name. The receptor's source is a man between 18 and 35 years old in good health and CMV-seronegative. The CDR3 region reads CAWSYLGRSQPQHF. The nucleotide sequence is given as TGTGCCTGGAGTTATTTAGGGAGAAGTCAGCCCCAGCATTTT.